This paragraph covers one TCR beta chain sequence. V shed 3 bases and J 2 bases; nucleotides not matched to a gene: 1. This CDR3 comprises 14 residues. CDR1 is SGHTA and CDR2 is FQGTGA in the germline V gene. These data belong to a study of blood T cell repertoires in COVID-19. Study-level information: Acute and convalescent COVID-19 samples came from the United States, Italy and Spain.

The protocol was immunoSEQ multiplex PCR, while the TCRdb copy is restricted to in-frame clones and leaves out a portion. Among around 97,000 clones, about 90% were seen once, and the ten largest hold more than 5.5%. The receptor was isolated from a human donor in a cohort sampled during active COVID-19. What was sequenced was peripheral blood. V and J are TRBV7-3 and TRBJ2-1; 7 bases match TRBD2. The CDR3 DNA sequence: TGTGCCAGCAGCTTTGGGACTACCTACAATGAGCAGTTCTTC. This sequence encodes CASSFGTTYNEQFF.